The 27 T cell receptor beta chains presented below share a single source sample, sequenced in a study of beta chain features in type 1 diabetes. The study's findings and limits: Moderate yet significant TCRB CDR3 shortening was seen in Type 1 diabetes patients in all four CD4+ subsets.

Reverse transcribing all isolated RNA meant expressed TCRB transcripts were sequenced. Profiling relied on immunoSEQ multiplex PCR, and the TCRdb table lists in-frame clones only, not all of them. The data contain some 700,000 clones, 13% of them singletons. Their antigens remain unidentified. Input material: naive CD4+ T cells from blood. These TCRs come from a man between 18 and 35 years old with type 1 diabetes.

The rearrangement uses TRBV5-1 and TRBJ2-1; perhaps TRBD1 as D (7 bases). The V end was cut by 0 bases, the J end by 9 bases, with 13 bases between. CDR3 length: 14 amino acids. Germline loops: CDR1 SGHRS, CDR2 YFSETQ. The CDR3: CASSLGPQGGEQFF. Here the CDR3 DNA reads TGCGCCAGCAGCTTGGGACCCCAGGGGGGTGAGCAGTTCTTC.

This clone was detected a few times. CDR3 nucleotide sequence: TGTGCCAGCTACTCGACATCAAACGCCGGGGAGCTGTTTTTT. Encoded protein: CASYSTSNAGELFF. The V call is TRBV18, the J call TRBJ2-2; D uncertain. This CDR3 region has 14 residues. Per germline, CDR1 KGHSH and CDR2 LQKENI. V lost 7 bases, J lost 6 bases, and 15 bases lay in between.

V gene TRBV19 combines with J gene TRBJ2-1, with 8 bases that match TRBD2. Germline V gene sequence: CDR1 LNHDA, CDR2 SQIVND (reference sequence). V shed 2 bases, J shed 1 base, and the junction held 4 bases outside the gene matches. The CDR3 is 16 amino acids. The DNA for the CDR3 is TGTGCCAGTAGTATACCCGGCGGGAGGTCCTACAATGAGCAGTTCTTC. Residues: CASSIPGGRSYNEQFF.

This clone has just a few counts. The genes are TRBV15 and TRBJ2-1; D gene uncertain. The CDR3 covers 16 residues. V was trimmed by 1 base and J by 6 bases, leaving 16 bases between them. Germline V CDR1 and CDR2: LNHNV, YYDKDF (reference sequence). In nucleotides, the CDR3 is TGTGCCACCAGCAGAGGCCCCGATGTAGCTAGCAATGAGCAGTTCTTC. As protein: CATSRGPDVASNEQFF.

J is TRBJ1-2 and V is TRBV20-1; the D is unclear. The germline V and J ends were trimmed by 3 bases and 8 bases, with 7 bases remaining between them. Germline V gene sequence: CDR1 DFQATT, CDR2 SNEGSKA (reference sequence). The CDR3 is 10 residues long. The DNA for the CDR3 is TGCAGTGCTAGGACGGGAGGCTACACCTTC. Residues: CSARTGGYTF.

This chain uses TRBV5-4 with TRBJ2-5; a possible D gene is TRBD1 (6 bases). Between the trimmed V and J ends, which lost 4 bases and 5 bases, there was a span of 15 bases. Per germline, CDR1 SGHNT and CDR2 YYREEE (reference sequence). This CDR3 region has 14 residues. CDR3: CASSTRQAGETQYF. The CDR3 bases are TGTGCCAGCAGCACCCGACAGGCTGGGGAGACCCAGTACTTC. Together with reference TRBV5-4 and TRBJ2-5, the CDR3 gives the full variable domain: ETGVTQSPTHLIKTRGQQVTLRCSSQSGHNTVSWYQQALGQGPQFIFQYYREEENGRGNFPPRFSGLQFPNYSSELNVNALELDDSALYLCASSTRQAGETQYFGPGTRLLVL.

The table lists this clone with a few counts. The chain has TRBV10-2 and TRBJ1-4; maybe TRBD1 (5 bases). The V gene's germline CDR1 is WSHSY and CDR2 SAAADI. Trimming removed 7 bases at V and 8 bases at J, with 20 bases between. The CDR3 length is 15 residues. The CDR3 here is CASNSPGRGREKLFF. CDR3 sequence (DNA): TGCGCCAGCAACTCCCCGGGGCGCGGTCGGGAAAAACTGTTTTTT.

The sample holds a few counts of this clone. The genes are TRBV21-1 and TRBJ1-2; the table's D call of TRBD1 was not tested on the DNA. TRBV21-1 is annotated as a pseudogene. The CDR3 loop spans 14 amino acids. The CDR3 region has the DNA TGTGCCAGCAGCAAAGAGCAGGGGGCAAGCGGCTACACCTTC. It yields the protein CASSKEQGASGYTF.

The chain couples TRBV27 to TRBJ2-4; 7 bases match TRBD2. The CDR3 covers 15 residues. Germline CDR1 reads MNHEY; CDR2 reads SMNVEV (reference sequence). The V segment lost 4 bases and the J segment 8 bases; nucleotides outside the gene matches: 11. The CDR3 region is CASSSVTSVGDIQYF. CDR3 sequence (DNA): TGTGCCAGCAGTTCTGTTACTAGCGTGGGCGACATTCAGTACTTC.

This chain joins TRBV30 and TRBJ1-1, with D unresolved. Deletions cut 0 bases from V and 3 bases from J, with 11 bases between. The CDR3 has 14 amino acids. Germline V gene sequence: CDR1 GTSNPN, CDR2 SVGIG (reference sequence). CDR3 sequence reads: CAWSVGSPYTEAFF. The DNA of the CDR3 is TGTGCCTGGAGTGTTGGATCCCCCTACACTGAAGCTTTCTTT.

This clone has only a few counts. The gene calls are TRBV9 and TRBJ1-6; tentative D call: TRBD1 (5 bases). V shed 0 bases and J shed 10 bases, with 14 bases lying between them. The germline gives CDR1 SGDLS, CDR2 YYNGEE. This CDR3 region has 15 residues. CDR3 in amino acids: CASSVDLGVGSPLHF. DNA for the CDR3: TGTGCCAGCAGCGTAGATCTGGGGGTAGGATCACCCCTCCACTTT.

This clone has only a few counts. This chain joins TRBV5-4 and TRBJ2-5; TRBD2 is a possible D gene (6 bases). CDR3 size: 13 residues. V lost 4 bases and J lost 4, with 11 bases in between. CDR1 and CDR2 from the germline V gene are SGHNT and YYREEE (reference sequence). The CDR3 DNA sequence: TGTGCCAGCAGCCCGGGAGCGGGAGAGACCCAGTACTTC. Translated: CASSPGAGETQYF.

This clone showed up just a few times. The rearrangement links TRBV5-6 to TRBJ2-7, with D unclear. Germline V gene data show CDR1 as SGHDT and CDR2 as YYEEEE. The CDR3 is 11 residues long. Trimming left V 1 base short and J 6 bases short, with 5 bases between. The CDR3 bases are TGTGCCAGCAGCTTGTCGGGCGAGCAGTACTTC. Encoded protein: CASSLSGEQYF.

The sample holds a few counts of this clone. The V gene is TRBV30, the J gene TRBJ2-1, with D perhaps being TRBD1 or TRBD2 (5 bases each). This CDR3 comprises 15 residues. V was shortened by 4 bases and J by 3 bases, with 16 bases between the two germline ends. The germline CDR1 and CDR2 sequences are GTSNPN and SVGIG (reference sequence). Here the CDR3 DNA reads TGTGCCTGGAACCCCGGGACCTCGCTCTACAATGAGCAGTTCTTC. Its protein product is CAWNPGTSLYNEQFF. Combining the CDR3 with reference TRBV30 and TRBJ2-1 gives the whole variable domain SQTIHQWPATLVQPVGSPLSLECTVEGTSNPNLYWYRQAAGRGLQLLFYSVGIGQISSEVPQNLSASRPQDRQFILSSKKLLLSDSGFYLCAWNPGTSLYNEQFFGPGTRLTVL.

The gene calls are TRBV11-2 and TRBJ1-2, with D possibly matching TRBD1 (6 bases). Germline V gene sequence: CDR1 SGHAT, CDR2 FQNNGV. The CDR3 is made up of 14 amino acids. Trimming removed 1 base from V and 4 bases from J, with 10 bases in between. The CDR3 nucleotides are TGTGCCAGCAGCTTAGGGGGCAGGGGCTATGGCTACACCTTC. Protein: CASSLGGRGYGYTF. The complete variable domain, with remaining parts taken from reference TRBV11-2 and TRBJ1-2, reads EAGVAQSPRYKIIEKRQSVAFWCNPISGHATLYWYQQILGQGPKLLIQFQNNGVVDDSQLPKDRFSAERLKGVDSTLKIQPAKLEDSAVYLCASSLGGRGYGYTFGSGTRLTVV.

The gene calls are TRBV5-4 and TRBJ2-3; D is perhaps TRBD1 (6 bases). Germline values: CDR1 SGHNT, CDR2 YYREEE (reference sequence). The CDR3 is 15 residues long. The ends were cut back, 1 base at V and 1 base at J, with 10 bases in the middle. CDR3 amino acids: CASSLSGAGTDTQYF. DNA for the CDR3: TGTGCCAGCAGCTTGTCAGGGGCTGGCACAGATACGCAGTATTTT.

This clone was observed a handful of times. This chain links TRBV5-1 with TRBJ1-1, with D possibly TRBD1 on 6 matching bases. With 4 bases removed from V and 1 base from J, the gap between germline ends came to 14 bases. This CDR3 is 15 amino acids long. Germline CDR1 reads SGHRS; CDR2 reads YFSETQ. This CDR3 reads CASSLPRTENTEAFF. CDR3 nucleotides: TGCGCCAGCAGCCTCCCCCGGACAGAGAACACTGAAGCTTTCTTT.

This sequence joins TRBV6-5 and TRBJ2-7; TRBD1 matches 12 bases. The germline CDR1 and CDR2 sequences are MNHEY and SVGAGI. The trim removed 4 bases at V and 3 bases at J, leaving 4 bases unmatched. CDR3 size: 15 residues. As DNA, the CDR3 is TGTGCCAGCAGTTTAGGGACAGGGGGCGTCTACGAGCAGTACTTC. It codes for CASSLGTGGVYEQYF.

This clone was seen only a few times. The rearrangement joins TRBV7-2 to TRBJ2-5; 9 bases agree with TRBD1. The CDR3 totals 14 residues. After removal of 7 bases from V and 5 bases from J, the junction contained 8 bases not matched to a gene. CDR1 is SGHTA, CDR2 FQGNSA, per germline. The CDR3 DNA reads as TGTGCCAGCACCCTCGACAGGGGGAGGGAGACCCAGTACTTC. As protein: CASTLDRGRETQYF.

The CDR3: CASSLRDFNTEAFF. The DNA of the CDR3 is TGTGCCAGCAGCTTAAGGGACTTCAACACTGAAGCTTTCTTT. The chain employs TRBV7-3 and TRBJ1-1, with a tentative D call TRBD1 (5 bases). Germline values: CDR1 SGHTA, CDR2 FQGTGA. This CDR3 is built from 14 residues. V lost 1 base and J 2 bases, leaving 8 bases between the germline ends.

This clone was seen only a few times. The chain employs TRBV2 and TRBJ1-5; D ambiguous. Germline-derived CDR1 and CDR2 are SNHLY and FYNNEI. The CDR3 runs 14 residues. With 7 bases removed from V and 0 bases from J, the gap between germline ends came to 10 bases. CDR3 sequence: CASMVEYSNQPQHF. The CDR3 region has the DNA TGTGCCAGCATGGTGGAATATAGCAATCAGCCCCAGCATTTT.

The V call is TRBV28, the J call TRBJ1-5; 7 bases map to TRBD1. The germline V gene encodes CDR1 MDHEN and CDR2 SYDVKM. V dropped 8 bases and J dropped 1; count of bases not matched to a gene: 8. CDR3 size: 15 residues. CDR3 protein: CASFSRGRSNQPQHF. CDR3 sequence (DNA): TGTGCCAGCTTTTCGAGGGGGCGAAGCAATCAGCCCCAGCATTTT.

This rearrangement joins TRBV18 to TRBJ2-2; tentatively, D is TRBD1 (6 bases). Germline CDR1 and CDR2: KGHSH and LQKENI. Trimming stripped 1 base from V and 4 bases from J, with 7 bases between. This CDR3 spans 14 amino acids. Here the CDR3 DNA reads TGTGCCAGCTCACCACAACAGGGCACCGGGGAGCTGTTTTTT. Protein product: CASSPQQGTGELFF.

This clone was seen more than once but under ten times. This chain links TRBV5-1 with TRBJ2-3; tentatively, D is TRBD2 (5 bases). V dropped 4 bases and J dropped 3 bases, with 18 bases sitting between them. This CDR3 region has 16 residues. Germline CDR1 is SGHRS and CDR2 is YFSETQ. The CDR3 loop reads CASSTTGGFKTDTQYF. The CDR3 bases are TGCGCCAGCAGCACTACCGGCGGGTTTAAGACAGATACGCAGTATTTT.

This clone has just one count. V gene TRBV4-1 combines with J gene TRBJ2-3; 8 bases agree with TRBD2. This CDR3 spans 18 amino acids. J lost 1 base, V lost 2 bases, and 11 bases had no gene match. Germline V gene sequence: CDR1 MGHRA, CDR2 YSYEKL. Here the CDR3 DNA reads TGCGCCAGCAGCCAAACGGTTACTAGCGGATTTCGCACAGATACGCAGTATTTT. Its protein is CASSQTVTSGFRTDTQYF.

The gene calls are TRBV10-2 and TRBJ1-5; D is perhaps TRBD1 (5 bases). CDR3 length equals 13 residues. V was clipped by 3 bases and J by 6 bases, with 9 bases between them. The germline gives CDR1 WSHSY, CDR2 SAAADI. Here the CDR3 reads CASSDQGGQPQHF. In DNA form, the CDR3 reads TGCGCCAGCAGTGATCAGGGCGGTCAGCCCCAGCATTTT.

In its sample, this clone was seen a few times. The gene calls are TRBV4-1 and TRBJ1-2, with unresolved D. The CDR3 is 16 residues long. V was clipped by 1 base and J by 2 bases, with 14 bases between them. The germline gives CDR1 MGHRA, CDR2 YSYEKL. In DNA, the CDR3 is TGCGCCAGCAGCCAAGTTGGGTCCAGACGGAACTATGGCTACACCTTC. This sequence encodes CASSQVGSRRNYGYTF.